Presented here are 6 T cell receptor beta chains from one specimen sequenced in a study of T-cell reconstitution after alpha-beta-depleted transplantation in children. For TCRbeta, the library was prepared with unique molecular identifiers. TCRdb recomputed calls from the PCR reads with MiXCR, one row per CDR3 protein. Of approximately 350,000 distinct CDR3 sequences in the sample, around 15% were seen once. Sequenced material: PBMCs, mostly from graft donor cells, taken 360 days after TCRalphabeta/CD19-depleted stem cell transplant. The receptors shown here come from a male patient between 2 and 15 years old who had a stem cell transplant for acute lymphoblastic leukemia, so the T cells may come from the graft donor.

This clonotype was detected a few times. This chain joins TRBV14 and TRBJ2-1; D is ambiguous. V lost 0 bases to trimming and J lost 3 bases, with 12 bases between them. Germline-derived CDR1 and CDR2 are SGHDN and FVKESK. This CDR3 is built from 16 residues. CDR3 amino acids: CASSQDWVQYYNEQFF. The CDR3 DNA reads TGTGCCAGCAGCCAAGATTGGGTACAGTACTACAATGAGCAGTTCTTC. The full variable domain, completed using reference TRBV14 and TRBJ2-1, is EAGVTQFPSHSVIEKGQTVTLRCDPISGHDNLYWYRRVMGKEIKFLLHFVKESKQDESGMPNNRFLAERTGGTYSTLKVQPAELEDSGVYFCASSQDWVQYYNEQFFGPGTRLTVL.

This clonotype was observed a handful of times. The gene calls are TRBV7-8 and TRBJ2-7; D is perhaps TRBD1 (7 bases). V shed 5 bases and J shed 7 bases, with 18 bases lying between them. The CDR3 covers 14 residues. Germline CDR1 SGHVS, CDR2 FQNEAQ. The CDR3 spells CASSAGQSPGEQYF. CDR3 nucleotide sequence: TGTGCCAGCAGCGCGGGACAGTCGCCGGGGGAGCAGTACTTC.

This clonotype was counted only a few times. The rearrangement joins TRBV12-3 or TRBV12-4 to TRBJ2-1, with a tentative D call TRBD1 (6 bases). The length of the CDR3 is 17 residues. V was pared by 4 bases and J by 0 bases, with 16 bases between. This CDR3 is CASSSSRTDISYNEQFF. CDR3 DNA sequence: TGTGCCAGCAGTTCCTCCCGGACAGACATCTCCTACAATGAGCAGTTCTTC.

The chain carries TRBV5-4 and TRBJ2-2; the D gene is possibly TRBD2 (6 bases). V was clipped by 3 bases and J by 7 bases, with 19 bases between them. The CDR3 is 16 amino acids. The germline gives CDR1 SGHNT, CDR2 YYREEE (reference sequence). The CDR3 is CASSYAGLQSGGELFF. The DNA of the CDR3 is TGTGCCAGCAGCTATGCGGGACTCCAATCGGGCGGGGAGCTGTTTTTT.

J is TRBJ1-4 and V is TRBV4-1; no reliable D call. CDR3 length equals 17 residues. V gave up 4 bases and J gave up 1 base, with 16 bases separating them. From germline, CDR1 is MGHRA and CDR2 YSYEKL. The CDR3 sequence: CASSRFGPRLTNEKLFF. In DNA, the CDR3 is TGCGCCAGCAGCCGCTTCGGGCCCCGCTTAACTAATGAAAAACTGTTTTTT.

The chain is built from TRBV7-9 and TRBJ2-5, with TRBD1 matching over 8 bases. The junction had 8 bases not matched to a gene; V was cut back by 2 bases and J by 3 bases. The CDR3 covers 16 residues. The germline CDR1 and CDR2 sequences are SEHNR and FQNEAQ (reference sequence). The CDR3 nucleotides read TGTGCCAGCAGCTTACCCCAGGTGACAGGGGAAGAGACCCAGTACTTC. Protein: CASSLPQVTGEETQYF.